The rows below give T cell receptor beta chains drawn from one sample of a study of patients and donors after allogeneic stem cell transplantation. MiXCR, applied by TCRdb to the RT-PCR reads, yields one record per CDR3 protein. The sample includes 800,000 to 1,000,000 distinct CDR3 sequences, about a sixth of them seen just once. The sequenced sample consisted of blood, either unsorted or a sorted T cell fraction (not recorded which). These TCRs come from a human donor who was either an allogeneic HSCT recipient or a stem cell or donor lymphocyte infusion donor (not recorded which). It is not recorded whose cells these are; they may come from a transplant donor. The CDR3 runs from the conserved cysteine through the conserved F or W. A D gene is named only where the DNA matches it firmly. Clone size is not always given. Where it is, it says once, few, many or a class for expanded clones.

CDR3nt,CDR3aa,j_gene,abundance,v_gene,d_gene
TGCGCCAGCAGCCCAAAACTAGCATCCTACAATGAGCAGTTCTTC,CASSPKLASYNEQFF,TRBJ2-1,few,TRBV5-1,-
TGCGCCAGCAGCGGGGCTCCGGGCCCCAGAAACACTGAAGCTTTCTTT,CASSGAPGPRNTEAFF,TRBJ1-1,-,TRBV5-1,-
-,CASSLALRAGELFF,TRBJ2-2,-,TRBV7-2,-
TGTGCCAGCAGCCAGGGTCTCCTAAGGACTAATGAAAAACTGTTTTTT,CASSQGLLRTNEKLFF,TRBJ1-4,-,TRBV3-1,-
TGTGCCAGCAGCTTCGCCCATTTACCGGGACGGACGGACGAGCAGTACTTC,CASSFAHLPGRTDEQYF,TRBJ2-7,few,TRBV11-2,-
TGCGCCAGCAGCCAACAGGGGTTTCGGACTGAAGCTTTCTTT,CASSQQGFRTEAFF,TRBJ1-1,few,TRBV5-1,TRBD1
TGTGCCAGCAGCTTAGGTACTAAGCCACAAGAGACCCAGTACTTC,CASSLGTKPQETQYF,TRBJ2-5,few,TRBV7-2,-
TGTGCCAGCAGATCAACCCCGGGACAGGCCACCTACGAGCAGTACTTC,CASRSTPGQATYEQYF,TRBJ2-7,-,TRBV27,TRBD1
TGTGCCAGCGGCCGGGACTCCGCCCCTACCTACGAGCAGTACTTC,CASGRDSAPTYEQYF,TRBJ2-7,-,TRBV7-6,-
TGCAGTGCTAGGGATCCGCGTTTGGAGACCCAGTACTTC,CSARDPRLETQYF,TRBJ2-5,-,TRBV20-1,-
TGTGCCAGCAGCACCTACAGGGGTTTGGCCTCCTACGAGCAGTACTTC,CASSTYRGLASYEQYF,TRBJ2-7,few,TRBV7-9,TRBD1
TGCAGTGCTAGACCCGAGGGGGCCCTAGGCTACACCTTC,CSARPEGALGYTF,TRBJ1-2,-,TRBV20-1,TRBD1
TGCAGTGCTAGAGACAAGAGGCTAGCGGGAGGTGCCTACAATGAGCAGTTCTTC,CSARDKRLAGGAYNEQFF,TRBJ2-1,many,TRBV20-1,TRBD2
TGTGCCTGGAGTCATCTGACGACACACCACGGGGAGCTGTTTTTT,CAWSHLTTHHGELFF,TRBJ2-2,few,TRBV30,-
TGTGCCAGCAGCTCCCGACGCCCTCTGAACACTGAAGCTTTCTTT,CASSSRRPLNTEAFF,TRBJ1-1,few,TRBV7-2,-
TGTGCCAGCAGTTACGGTTCTCCAGATACGCAGTATTTT,CASSYGSPDTQYF,TRBJ2-3,few,TRBV6-5,-
TGCAGTGCTACAAGGACAGGGGCGGTCTATGGCTACACCTTC,CSATRTGAVYGYTF,TRBJ1-2,-,TRBV20-1,TRBD1
TGTGCCAGCAACGAGCCGGGACAGCTTGAGCAGTTCTTC,CASNEPGQLEQFF,TRBJ2-1,-,TRBV12-3/TRBV12-4,TRBD1
TGCAGTGCTAGAGCCGGGACAGGGGACTTCAGCAATCAGCCCCAGCATTTT,CSARAGTGDFSNQPQHF,TRBJ1-5,few,TRBV20-1,TRBD1
TGCAGTGCTATTCCACCCCGCCCTATGAGTGGTAAGCAGTTCTTC,CSAIPPRPMSGKQFF,TRBJ2-1,few,TRBV20-1,-
TGCAGTGCCAGGACCCTGCCAGGGGGCATCAATTCACCCCTCCACTTT,CSARTLPGGINSPLHF,TRBJ1-6,few,TRBV20-1,TRBD1
TGTGCCAGCAGTTGGCGAGCAACTAATGAAAAACTGTTTTTT,CASSWRATNEKLFF,TRBJ1-4,many,TRBV6-5,-
TGTGCCAGCAGCTTCGCGACAGGGGGTGCGAACACCGGGGAGCTGTTTTTT,CASSFATGGANTGELFF,TRBJ2-2,once,TRBV7-2,TRBD1
TGTGCCAGCCACTCTATACTTAACACAGATACGCAGTATTTT,CASHSILNTDTQYF,TRBJ2-3,-,TRBV7-9,-
TGTGCCAGCAGCCTACCCGTTGGAGGCTACACCTTC,CASSLPVGGYTF,TRBJ1-2,few,TRBV12-3/TRBV12-4,-
TGTGCCAGCAGTCTATCGGACAGGGGAGATTGGCAGCCCCAGCATTTT,CASSLSDRGDWQPQHF,TRBJ1-5,-,TRBV12-3/TRBV12-4,TRBD1
TGCAGTGCTGAACAAAGATTGAATCCAGGGTTTAATCAGCCCCAGCATTTT,CSAEQRLNPGFNQPQHF,TRBJ1-5,few,TRBV20-1,-
TGCAGTGCTAGCGGGGCGGGACTGGTAGATACGCAGTATTTT,CSASGAGLVDTQYF,TRBJ2-3,once,TRBV20-1,-
TGTGCCAGCAGTCCTCCTGGGACAGTTGAAGCTTTCTTT,CASSPPGTVEAFF,TRBJ1-1,few,TRBV6-1,TRBD1
TGTGCCAGTAGTATCGAGGGCTTGGGCAATCAGCCCCAGCATTTT,CASSIEGLGNQPQHF,TRBJ1-5,-,TRBV19,-
TGTGCCAGCAGCCGGGACAGGGGTGGGGAGCAGTACTTC,CASSRDRGGEQYF,TRBJ2-7,many,TRBV5-5,TRBD1
TGTGCCAGCAGTTTAGCGCAGGGATCGGGGGAGCAGTACTTC,CASSLAQGSGEQYF,TRBJ2-7,many,TRBV12-3/TRBV12-4,-
TGTGCCAGCAGTTACGACCCCACGGGCACCGGGGAGCTGTTTTTT,CASSYDPTGTGELFF,TRBJ2-2,-,TRBV6-5,-
TGCAGTGCCCCCACGGGTGCCACCATCCCTGTCGAGCAGTACTTC,CSAPTGATIPVEQYF,TRBJ2-7,few,TRBV20-1,-
TGTGCCAGCAGCCAAGCTTATTATCGGGAACAAGAGACCCAGTACTTC,CASSQAYYREQETQYF,TRBJ2-5,-,TRBV3-1,-
TGTGCCACCAGTGACCCGGGGACAAGGAAACAAGAGACCCAGTACTTC,CATSDPGTRKQETQYF,TRBJ2-5,-,TRBV24-1,-
TGTGCCACCAGCAGAGATCCGGCGCAGCGAACCTACGAGCAGTACTTC,CATSRDPAQRTYEQYF,TRBJ2-7,-,TRBV15,-
TGTGCCAGCAGCCCATCTGGACAGGGGGTTTCCGAGCAGTACTTC,CASSPSGQGVSEQYF,TRBJ2-7,many,TRBV12-3/TRBV12-4,TRBD1
TGTGCCAGCAGCCTTACCCTTTATGGCTACACCTTC,CASSLTLYGYTF,TRBJ1-2,-,TRBV13,-
TGCGCCAGCAGCCAAGAGGAGGGCGGGGGGGAAAAACTGTTTTTT,CASSQEEGGGEKLFF,TRBJ1-4,-,TRBV4-1,-
TGTGCCAGCTCCCGTTTCGGACACTACGAGCAGTACTTC,CASSRFGHYEQYF,TRBJ2-7,few,TRBV27,-
TGCGCCAGCAGCCCCCGGGACGACTATGGCTACACCTTC,CASSPRDDYGYTF,TRBJ1-2,few,TRBV4-1,-
TGTGCCAGCAGCTTATGGCAGGGCCCAGATACGCAGTATTTT,CASSLWQGPDTQYF,TRBJ2-3,-,TRBV7-9,-
TGCAGCGTTGAGGGTGAATTGTTCAACGAGCAGTACTTC,CSVEGELFNEQYF,TRBJ2-7,-,TRBV29-1,-
TGTGCCAGCAGTGAACGGACAGTTAGCAATCAGCCCCAGCATTTT,CASSERTVSNQPQHF,TRBJ1-5,-,TRBV6-1,-
TGTGCCATCAAAAGCGGGGGGACAGATACGCAGTATTTT,CAIKSGGTDTQYF,TRBJ2-3,few,TRBV10-3,TRBD2
TGTGCCAGCAGCTTAGTCACAGATACGCAGTATTTT,CASSLVTDTQYF,TRBJ2-3,many,TRBV12-3/TRBV12-4,-
TGTGCCTGGGGTCCCTTTAGCGGGGGGGCCACCAATGAGCAGTTCTTC,CAWGPFSGGATNEQFF,TRBJ2-1,-,TRBV30,TRBD2
TGTGCCAGCAGTGAATATACCTCAACTGAAGCTTTCTTT,CASSEYTSTEAFF,TRBJ1-1,-,TRBV25-1,-
TGCAGTGCCGAGAAGGACGGAAACAATGAGCAGTTCTTC,CSAEKDGNNEQFF,TRBJ2-1,few,TRBV20-1,-
TGCGCCAGCAGCTTCCGGACAGGCGGCACCGGGGAGCTGTTTTTT,CASSFRTGGTGELFF,TRBJ2-2,few,TRBV5-1,TRBD1
TGCAGCTCTAGCGGAGTCCCGGGCGCCCAGAAAAACATTCAGTACTTC,CSSSGVPGAQKNIQYF,TRBJ2-4,few,TRBV29-1,TRBD2
TGTGCCATCAGTGAATCCGGGGGCCCCACCTACGAGCAGTACTTC,CAISESGGPTYEQYF,TRBJ2-7,once,TRBV10-3,-
TGCGCCAGCAGCCAGATTCGGACTAGCGGGGTCAGGAGCTCCTACAATGAGCAGTTCTTC,CASSQIRTSGVRSSYNEQFF,TRBJ2-1,-,TRBV5-1,TRBD2
TGCAGTGCTGGGGACACCTCCTACGAGCAGTACTTC,CSAGDTSYEQYF,TRBJ2-7,-,TRBV20-1,-
TGTGCCATCACCACGGGACTAGCGGGGGATGAGCAGTTCTTC,CAITTGLAGDEQFF,TRBJ2-1,-,TRBV10-3,TRBD2
TGTGCCAGCAGCCCGGGACTAGCGCGTGCACTTGAAGAGCAGTACTTC,CASSPGLARALEEQYF,TRBJ2-7,-,TRBV7-2,TRBD2
TGCAGTGCTAGAGATAGGAGGCGGGGGGGCCATTCAGATACGCAGTATTTT,CSARDRRRGGHSDTQYF,TRBJ2-3,-,TRBV20-1,TRBD2
TGTGCCAGCAGTTACCATGACGGGACCTACGAGCAGTACTTC,CASSYHDGTYEQYF,TRBJ2-7,-,TRBV6-5,-